Below are 20 T cell receptor beta chains sequenced from a single sample in a study of blood T cell repertoires in COVID-19. Clones were sequenced by immunoSEQ multiplex PCR, and TCRdb holds only the in-frame ones, with some missing. The table shows roughly 80,000 clones, with about 89% occurring only once. The sequenced sample consisted of peripheral blood. The receptor source for this set is a woman aged 55-70 years with acute or convalescent COVID-19.

The chain uses TRBV27 and TRBJ1-5; D is uncertain. The CDR3 has 14 amino acids. V was shortened by 5 bases and J by 6 bases, with 14 bases between the two germline ends. The germline V gene encodes CDR1 MNHEY and CDR2 SMNVEV (reference sequence). CDR3 residues: CASSPLSGLQPQHF. CDR3 bases: TGTGCCAGCAGTCCCCTAAGTGGGCTTCAGCCCCAGCATTTT.

The J gene is TRBJ2-7, the V gene TRBV20-1, with TRBD1 matching over 12 bases. J lost 6 bases, V lost 3 bases, and 3 bases had no gene match. The CDR3 totals 13 residues. CDR1 and CDR2 from the germline V gene are DFQATT and SNEGSKA (reference sequence). DNA for the CDR3: TGCAGTGCTAGTAGGGACAGGGGGCCCGAGCAGTACTTC. Translating it yields CSASRDRGPEQYF.

This chain joins TRBV28 and TRBJ1-1, with no clear D. This CDR3 has 14 amino acids. In germline, CDR1 is MDHEN, CDR2 SYDVKM. The V and J ends lost 3 bases and 5 bases respectively, with 13 bases between them. CDR3 sequence reads: CASSLTGETTEAFF. CDR3 bases: TGTGCCAGCAGTTTGACCGGGGAGACGACTGAAGCTTTCTTT.

There are a few counts of this clone. This rearrangement joins TRBV11-2 to TRBJ2-5, with D possibly matching TRBD1 (6 bases). The germline V gene has CDR1 SGHAT and CDR2 FQNNGV. V was clipped by 1 base and J by 5 bases, with 11 bases between them. The CDR3 has 14 residues. The CDR3 protein is CASSLVQGSETQYF. CDR3 nucleotide sequence: TGTGCCAGCAGCTTAGTTCAGGGGAGTGAGACCCAGTACTTC.

Here the CDR3 reads CASSEIGRRNTQYF. The CDR3 DNA is TGCGCCAGCAGCGAGATAGGGAGGCGGAATACGCAGTATTTT. V and J are TRBV4-3 and TRBJ2-3, with D possibly TRBD2 on 6 matching bases. V was shortened by 5 bases and J by 7 bases, with 16 bases between the two germline ends. The CDR3 totals 14 residues. CDR1 and CDR2 (germline): LGHNA, YSLEER.

The chain is built from TRBV5-6 and TRBJ1-3; 9 bases match TRBD1. CDR3 length equals 16 residues. Germline-derived CDR1 and CDR2 are SGHDT and YYEEEE. J lost 0 bases, V lost 1 base, and 2 bases had no gene match. The CDR3 region is CASSLPGQGSGNTIYF. The DNA of the CDR3 is TGTGCCAGCAGCTTGCCGGGACAGGGCTCTGGAAACACCATATATTTT.

The chain couples TRBV28 to TRBJ1-3, with a possible D match to TRBD1 (5 bases). The CDR3 spans 15 residues. The V and J ends lost 6 bases and 0 bases respectively, with 12 bases between them. The germline V gene encodes CDR1 MDHEN and CDR2 SYDVKM. The CDR3 protein is CASSLQELSGNTIYF. The DNA of the CDR3 is TGTGCCAGCAGCCTACAGGAACTCTCTGGAAACACCATATATTTT. The full variable domain, completed using reference TRBV28 and TRBJ1-3, is DVKVTQSSRYLVKRTGEKVFLECVQDMDHENMFWYRQDPGLGLRLIYFSYDVKMKEKGDIPEGYSVSREKKERFSLILESASTNQTSMYLCASSLQELSGNTIYFGEGSWLTVV.

The chain uses TRBV28 and TRBJ1-4; 7 positions agree with TRBD1. CDR3 length equals 14 residues. The junction had 7 bases not matched to a gene; V was cut back by 8 bases and J by 4 bases. The germline V gene has CDR1 MDHEN and CDR2 SYDVKM. The CDR3 DNA reads TGTGCCAGCGTTACAGGGGCCAATAATGAAAAACTGTTTTTT. Translated: CASVTGANNEKLFF.

The chain combines TRBV25-1 with TRBJ1-1; D gene unclear. The CDR3 extends over 12 amino acids. Germline V CDR1 and CDR2: MGHDK, SYGVNS. V was shortened by 11 bases and J by 5 bases, with 15 bases between the two germline ends. The CDR3 loop reads CASRGGETEAFF. In nucleotides, the CDR3 is TGTGCCTCGCGGGGTGGGGAGACTGAAGCTTTCTTT.

The V gene is TRBV10-3, the J gene TRBJ2-5; no clear D gene. The V gene lost 10 bases and the J gene lost 2 bases, with 11 bases spanning the gap. Germline CDR1 reads ENHRY; CDR2 reads SYGVKD. The CDR3 is 12 residues long. This CDR3 is CASGGGQETQYF. In nucleotides, the CDR3 is TGTGCCAGCGGTGGTGGGCAAGAGACCCAGTACTTC.

V is TRBV10-3 and J is TRBJ2-5; tentative D call: TRBD2 (5 bases). The CDR3 has 15 residues. CDR1 is ENHRY and CDR2 is SYGVKD in the germline V gene. The V and J ends lost 6 bases and 2 bases respectively, with 16 bases between them. CDR3 sequence (DNA): TGTGCCATCAGGACCGGGCTACCGGGGCAAGAGACCCAGTACTTC. Translating it yields CAIRTGLPGQETQYF.

The gene calls are TRBV7-2 and TRBJ2-5, with TRBD1 identical over 9 bases. V trimming: 5 bases; J trimming: 1 base; junction bases outside the gene matches: 5. Germline V gives CDR1 SGHTA, CDR2 FQGNSA. The CDR3 loop spans 15 amino acids. For the CDR3, the DNA is TGTGCCAGCAGCGATGGGACAGGGAGCCAAGAGACCCAGTACTTC. Translated: CASSDGTGSQETQYF.

This clone occurred once. The chain recombines TRBV7-6 with TRBJ2-2, with 8 bases identical to TRBD1. Looked up from germline, CDR1 is SGHVS and CDR2 is FNYEAQ. J lost 7 bases, V lost 1 base, and 8 bases had no gene match. The CDR3 contains 16 residues. The CDR3 sequence is CASSLESGQVFGELFF. The CDR3 DNA is TGTGCCAGCAGCTTAGAATCGGGACAGGTCTTCGGGGAGCTGTTTTTT.

V usage is TRBV18 and J usage is TRBJ2-1, with TRBD1 identical over 7 bases. Germline lookup yields CDR1 KGHSH and CDR2 LQKENI. This CDR3 region has 14 residues. J gave up 9 bases and V 2 bases, and 7 bases lay outside the gene matches. The CDR3 DNA reads TGTGCCAGCTCACCAAGGCAGGGGGATGGTGAGCAGTTCTTC. Protein product: CASSPRQGDGEQFF.

This clone was counted a few times. J is TRBJ1-2 and V is TRBV19; no reliable D call. The V end lost 1 base, the J end lost 2 bases, and 8 bases lay between the germline ends. This CDR3 comprises 14 residues. Germline loops: CDR1 LNHDA, CDR2 SQIVND (reference sequence). CDR3 sequence: CASSIAVSNYGYTF. Written as DNA, the CDR3 is TGTGCCAGTAGTATAGCGGTCTCCAACTATGGCTACACCTTC. The whole variable domain, filled in from reference TRBV19 and TRBJ1-2, reads DGGITQSPKYLFRKEGQNVTLSCEQNLNHDAMYWYRQDPGQGLRLIYYSQIVNDFQKGDIAEGYSVSREKKESFPLTVTSAQKNPTAFYLCASSIAVSNYGYTFGSGTRLTVV.

The CDR3 region has the DNA TGTGCCAGCAGCCTAGACAGGCCTATCGCTGAAGCTTTCTTT. It codes for CASSLDRPIAEAFF. The chain joins TRBV6-2 or TRBV6-3 to TRBJ1-1, with D possibly matching TRBD1 (6 bases). The V and J ends lost 6 bases and 6 bases respectively, with 17 bases between them. This CDR3 is built from 14 residues. The germline CDR1 and CDR2 sequences are MNHEY and SVGEGT.

The gene calls are TRBV7-9 and TRBJ2-5; weak D call: TRBD2 (5 bases). Germline CDR1 reads SEHNR; CDR2 reads FQNEAQ (reference sequence). V was cut by 2 bases and J by 5 bases, with 24 bases left in between. The CDR3 has 18 residues. CDR3 residues: CASSLLRRDESGKETQYF. In nucleotides, the CDR3 is TGTGCCAGCAGCTTACTGAGACGAGATGAGTCGGGAAAGGAGACCCAGTACTTC. Complete variable domain (other parts from reference TRBV7-9 and TRBJ2-5): DTGVSQNPRHKITKRGQNVTFRCDPISEHNRLYWYRQTLGQGPEFLTYFQNEAQLEKSRLLSDRFSAERPKGSFSTLEIQRTEQGDSAMYLCASSLLRRDESGKETQYFGPGTRLLVL.

The V and J genes are TRBV5-1 and TRBJ1-1, with TRBD1 matching 8 bases. The junction had 10 bases not matched to a gene; V was cut back by 4 bases and J by 5 bases. This CDR3 has 15 residues. Germline V CDR1 and CDR2: SGHRS, YFSETQ. The CDR3 loop is CASSPSTGATTEAFF. For the CDR3, the DNA is TGCGCCAGCAGCCCCTCGACAGGGGCTACGACTGAAGCTTTCTTT.

Only one count was recorded for this clone. The CDR3 nucleotides read TGTGCCTGGACCCAACAGGGTTCTGGCTACACCTTC. It is translated as CAWTQQGSGYTF. The V call is TRBV30, the J call TRBJ1-2, with D possibly being TRBD1 (6 bases). Germline CDR1 GTSNPN, CDR2 SVGIG (reference sequence). The CDR3 has 12 amino acids. V dropped 4 bases and J dropped 7 bases, with 13 bases sitting between them.

The V gene is TRBV5-1, the J gene TRBJ1-4; D is perhaps TRBD1 (6 bases). This CDR3 region has 17 residues. Germline-derived CDR1 and CDR2 are SGHRS and YFSETQ. V lost 2 bases and J lost 6, with 20 bases in between. The CDR3 spells CASSLQGASDGYEKLFF. DNA of the CDR3: TGCGCCAGCAGCTTACAGGGAGCCTCGGATGGATATGAAAAACTGTTTTTT. Supplemented by reference TRBV5-1 and TRBJ1-4, the full variable domain reads KAGVTQTPRYLIKTRGQQVTLSCSPISGHRSVSWYQQTPGQGLQFLFEYFSETQRNKGNFPGRFSGRQFSNSRSEMNVSTLELGDSALYLCASSLQGASDGYEKLFFGSGTQLSVL.